These 27 T cell receptor beta chains came from one sample sequenced in a study of T cell repertoires in cytomegalovirus infection. TCRdb recomputed calls from the reads with MiXCR, one row per CDR3 protein. This table holds over 90,000 distinct CDR3 sequences, approximately 15% found once. The specimen sequenced was PBMCs. The receptors derive from a human donor in good health (CMV status not recorded). Some clones in this sample may be carry-over from other donors' samples.

About this clonotype itself: This may come from a read error, since a much larger clone is one base off. This rearrangement joins TRBV20-1 to TRBJ2-1, with unresolved D. The CDR3 is 10 residues long. In germline, CDR1 is DFQATT, CDR2 SNEGSKA (reference sequence). V lost 6 bases and J lost 8, with 8 bases in between. Here the CDR3 DNA reads TGCAGTGCATACGACGATGAGCAGTTCTTC. It is translated as CSAYDDEQFF.

To note about this clonotype: One end of the junction fails to match germline, which may point to a read error. This sequence joins TRBV7-4 and TRBJ2-1; D gene ambiguous. The CDR3 runs to 14 residues. CDR1 SGHVT and CDR2 SQSDAQ come from the germline V gene. CDR3 coding DNA: TGTGCCCGCAGCTTAGGCGACCCCAACAATGAGCAGTTCTTC. Amino acid sequence: CARSLGDPNNEQFF.

This chain joins TRBV19 and TRBJ1-1; 7 bases are a match to TRBD1. V gave up 3 bases and J gave up 8 bases; unmatched junction bases: 12. From germline, CDR1 is LNHDA and CDR2 SQIVND (reference sequence). This CDR3 has 15 amino acids. In DNA form, the CDR3 reads TGTGCCAGTAGTATGTACTCCGGGACAGCCCAAGAAGCTTTCTTT. This encodes CASSMYSGTAQEAFF.

This clonotype has only a few counts. V gene TRBV6-4 combines with J gene TRBJ2-3; TRBD2 might be the D (5 bases). V lost 3 bases and J 4 bases, leaving 14 bases between the germline ends. The CDR3 runs 15 residues. Germline V gene sequence: CDR1 MRHNA, CDR2 SNTAGT. The CDR3 DNA reads as TGTGCCAGCAGTGAGGCAGCCGCGGGCGCAGATACGCAGTATTTT. Translation: CASSEAAAGADTQYF.

This clonotype was seen many times. The rearrangement joins TRBV7-2 to TRBJ2-5; TRBD2 matches at 12 bases. This CDR3 contains 18 residues. Germline V lookup: CDR1 SGHTA, CDR2 FQGNSA. The V gene end was trimmed by 0 bases and the J gene end by 4 bases; junction bases not matched to a gene: 9. The CDR3 DNA reads as TGTGCCAGCAGCTTAGCGATTAGGACTAGCGGGGACCCAGAGACCCAGTACTTC. This gives the protein CASSLAIRTSGDPETQYF.

CDR3 region: CAWSVAGEQYF. CDR3 bases: TGTGCCTGGAGTGTAGCTGGCGAGCAGTACTTC. The genes are TRBV30 and TRBJ2-7; D not resolved. CDR1 is GTSNPN, CDR2 SVGIG, per germline (reference sequence). Trimming left V 0 bases short and J 6 bases short, with 6 bases between. This CDR3 is 11 amino acids long. Full variable domain (rest looked up from reference TRBV30 and TRBJ2-7): SQTIHQWPATLVQPVGSPLSLECTVEGTSNPNLYWYRQAAGRGLQLLFYSVGIGQISSEVPQNLSASRPQDRQFILSSKKLLLSDSGFYLCAWSVAGEQYFGPGTRLTVT.

In this sample, this clonotype turned up many times. The V and J genes are TRBV5-1 and TRBJ1-4, with D unclear. CDR1 and CDR2 (germline): SGHRS, YFSETQ. Trimming took 0 bases from V and 0 from J, leaving 9 bases between them. The CDR3 consists of 16 residues. The CDR3 DNA reads TGCGCCAGCAGCTTGGGCCTAGGAGCAACTAATGAAAAACTGTTTTTT. It yields the protein CASSLGLGATNEKLFF.

A remark on this clonotype: A much larger clone differs by one base, so this may be a read error. The CDR3 DNA reads as TGTGCCAGCAGCCAGGGGACTAGCGGAAAGCCAGATACGCAGTATTTT. Its protein product is CASSQGTSGKPDTQYF. The rearrangement links TRBV7-8 to TRBJ2-3; TRBD2 aligns across 11 bases. The CDR3 is 16 amino acids. Germline loops: CDR1 SGHVS, CDR2 FQNEAQ. J lost 4 bases, V lost 5 bases, and 8 bases had no gene match.

This clonotype was counted between two and nine times. V usage is TRBV4-2 and J usage is TRBJ2-7, with D tentatively TRBD1 or TRBD2 (5 bases each). Looked up from germline, CDR1 is LGHNA and CDR2 is YNFKEQ. The CDR3 consists of 15 residues. V was clipped by 1 base and J by 2 bases, with 12 bases between them. For the CDR3, the DNA is TGTGCCAGCAGCCAAGTATTGGGGGTAGCCTACGAGCAGTACTTC. It specifies CASSQVLGVAYEQYF.

The chain recombines TRBV30 with TRBJ1-5, with D hard to call. Between the trimmed V and J ends, which lost 1 base and 4 bases, there was a span of 11 bases. Germline values: CDR1 GTSNPN, CDR2 SVGIG (reference sequence). CDR3 size: 14 residues. CDR3 coding DNA: TGTGCCTGGAGTGGAATCTCTGGAAATCAGCCCCAGCATTTT. Protein product: CAWSGISGNQPQHF.

The CDR3 bases are TGCAGTGCTTTCCTCGACCAAAGGGAGACCCAGTACTTC. Translated, it gives CSAFLDQRETQYF. V usage is TRBV20-1 and J usage is TRBJ2-5, with D uncertain. Germline CDR1 DFQATT, CDR2 SNEGSKA (reference sequence). Deletions cut 5 bases from V and 5 bases from J, with 15 bases between. The CDR3 is made up of 13 amino acids.

This clonotype appeared many times. The V and J genes are TRBV7-6 and TRBJ1-1, with a possible D match to TRBD1 (6 bases). The germline gives CDR1 SGHVS, CDR2 FNYEAQ. V lost 1 base, J lost 5 bases, and 20 bases lay in between. There are 17 residues in the CDR3. The CDR3 sequence: CASSLGLYSGGMTEAFF. The CDR3 DNA sequence: TGTGCCAGCAGCTTAGGGTTGTATTCGGGGGGCATGACTGAAGCTTTCTTT. The full variable domain, in which reference TRBV7-6 and TRBJ1-1 provide the parts outside the CDR3, is GAGVSQSPRYKVTKRGQDVALRCDPISGHVSLYWYRQALGQGPEFLTYFNYEAQQDKSGLPNDRFSAERPEGSISTLTIQRTEQRDSAMYRCASSLGLYSGGMTEAFFGQGTRLTVV.

V and J are TRBV6-4 and TRBJ2-3; 7 bases match TRBD1. With 10 bases clipped from V and 1 base from J, the junction kept 5 bases outside the gene matches. The CDR3 length is 13 residues. Germline lookup yields CDR1 MRHNA and CDR2 SNTAGT. In DNA, the CDR3 is TGTGCCATCAAAACAGGGGGCACAGATACGCAGTATTTT. Protein sequence: CAIKTGGTDTQYF.

The chain couples TRBV7-3 to TRBJ1-5; possibly TRBD1 for D (5 bases). Germline CDR1 SGHTA, CDR2 FQGTGA. The CDR3 contains 14 residues. Trimming took 8 bases from V and 0 from J, leaving 11 bases between them. This chain's CDR3 is CASGDGVSNQPQHF. In DNA, the CDR3 is TGTGCCAGCGGGGACGGAGTTAGCAATCAGCCCCAGCATTTT.

This clonotype was seen at least ten times. The chain is built from TRBV7-8 and TRBJ2-3; D remains ambiguous. The V gene lost 5 bases and the J gene lost 1 base, with 10 bases spanning the gap. Looked up from germline, CDR1 is SGHVS and CDR2 is FQNEAQ. The CDR3 runs to 14 residues. The CDR3: CASSGIGRTDTQYF. Here the CDR3 DNA reads TGTGCCAGCAGCGGCATAGGACGCACAGATACGCAGTATTTT.

V and J are TRBV2 and TRBJ2-7; TRBD1 is a possible D gene (7 bases). V lost 8 bases, J lost 2 bases, and 19 bases lay in between. Per the germline V gene, CDR1 is SNHLY and CDR2 is FYNNEI. The CDR3 extends over 15 amino acids. CDR3 protein: CASASSGGTAYEQYF. CDR3 sequence (DNA): TGTGCCAGCGCCTCCAGCGGCGGGACAGCCTACGAGCAGTACTTC.

The sample holds many counts of this clonotype. V and J are TRBV7-2 and TRBJ2-7, with TRBD1 matching over 8 bases. CDR1 and CDR2 from the germline V gene are SGHTA and FQGNSA. The V gene end was trimmed by 1 base and the J gene end by 6 bases; junction bases not matched to a gene: 11. This CDR3 has 16 amino acids. The CDR3 DNA reads as TGTGCCAGCAGCTTAGTTGGGGGTCCCACAGGGGGCGAGCAGTACTTC. As protein: CASSLVGGPTGGEQYF.

In this sample, this clonotype turned up many times. The chain couples TRBV7-2 to TRBJ1-1; D remains ambiguous. The CDR3 runs to 14 residues. V was cut by 1 base and J by 8 bases, with 14 bases left in between. Germline V lookup: CDR1 SGHTA, CDR2 FQGNSA. Here the CDR3 DNA reads TGTGCCAGCAGCTTAGGATTACGGTCCCCCGAAGCTTTCTTT. Protein: CASSLGLRSPEAFF.

On this clonotype: A much larger clonotype is one base distant, so this may be a read error. The gene calls are TRBV15 and TRBJ2-6; the D gene is possibly TRBD1 (5 bases). The CDR3 spans 18 residues. Germline loops: CDR1 LNHNV, CDR2 YYDKDF (reference sequence). Between the trimmed V and J ends, which lost 2 bases and 0 bases, there was a span of 14 bases. CDR3 nucleotide sequence: TGTGCCACCAGCAGAAGTCCTGACAGCCCCTCTGGGGCCAACGTCCTGACTTTC. Amino acid sequence: CATSRSPDSPSGANVLTF.

This clonotype was detected a few times. The gene calls are TRBV20-1 and TRBJ2-7; tentatively, D is TRBD1 (6 bases). CDR3 length: 20 amino acids. V gave up 5 bases and J gave up 2 bases, with 34 bases separating them. Germline V gene lookup returns CDR1 DFQATT and CDR2 SNEGSKA (reference sequence). In DNA form, the CDR3 reads TGCAGTGCTGACCACCCGACAGGACGTGGCTTCACCATGGAGACCTACGAGCAGTACTTC. This translates into CSADHPTGRGFTMETYEQYF.

This clonotype was picked up many times. The chain joins TRBV7-9 to TRBJ1-4, with 10 bases fitting TRBD1. CDR1 and CDR2 from the germline V gene are SEHNR and FQNEAQ (reference sequence). The CDR3 length is 15 residues. V shed 4 bases, J shed 8 bases, and the junction held 7 bases outside the gene matches. CDR3 sequence: CASSSYRDRGEKLFF. DNA of the CDR3: TGTGCCAGCAGCTCCTATCGGGACAGGGGAGAAAAACTGTTTTTT.

This clonotype has just a few counts. The rearrangement links TRBV10-3 to TRBJ1-1; D is unresolved. This CDR3 comprises 16 residues. The germline CDR1 and CDR2 sequences are ENHRY and SYGVKD. Trimming left V 0 bases short and J 4 bases short, with 15 bases between. CDR3 bases: TGTGCCATCAGTGAGTCGATTGCGGGGTACGGCACTGAAGCTTTCTTT. Its protein is CAISESIAGYGTEAFF.

This clonotype was counted between two and nine times. V is TRBV7-2 and J is TRBJ2-7; D remains unclear. The CDR3 spans 13 residues. Germline values: CDR1 SGHTA, CDR2 FQGNSA. V dropped 5 bases and J dropped 0 bases, with 8 bases sitting between them. The CDR3 sequence: CASSRRDSYEQYF. The CDR3 nucleotides read TGTGCCAGCAGCCGTAGGGACTCCTACGAGCAGTACTTC.

This clonotype was counted at least ten times. The CDR3 region has the DNA TGTGCCAGCAGTCCCTGGGACAGTCAAGAGACCCAGTACTTC. Translated: CASSPWDSQETQYF. This chain uses TRBV12-3 or TRBV12-4 with TRBJ2-5, with 7 bases fitting TRBD1. J was trimmed by 2 bases and V by 5 bases; bases with no gene match: 5. This CDR3 comprises 14 residues.

Many counts were recorded for this clonotype. This chain joins TRBV7-2 and TRBJ1-1, with no clear D. Between the trimmed V and J ends, which lost 5 bases and 0 bases, there was a span of 7 bases. The CDR3 is 13 residues long. Germline loops: CDR1 SGHTA, CDR2 FQGNSA. The CDR3 protein is CASSAGLNTEAFF. The CDR3 DNA reads as TGTGCCAGCAGCGCAGGTTTGAACACTGAAGCTTTCTTT.

V is TRBV5-1 and J is TRBJ2-7, with D possibly matching TRBD1 (5 bases). The CDR3 totals 17 residues. CDR1 and CDR2 (germline): SGHRS, YFSETQ. Between the trimmed V and J ends, which lost 0 bases and 2 bases, there was a span of 18 bases. The CDR3 coding sequence is TGCGCCAGCAGCTTGGGAGGCGGCAGGGCCGAGCCCTACGAGCAGTACTTC. It encodes CASSLGGGRAEPYEQYF. The variable domain in full, with the rest retrieved from reference TRBV5-1 and TRBJ2-7, is KAGVTQTPRYLIKTRGQQVTLSCSPISGHRSVSWYQQTPGQGLQFLFEYFSETQRNKGNFPGRFSGRQFSNSRSEMNVSTLELGDSALYLCASSLGGGRAEPYEQYFGPGTRLTVT.

Points on this clonotype: A much larger clone lies one base from this, so it may be a read error. As DNA, the CDR3 is TGTGCCAGCAGCTTACAGACAAACACCGCCACAGATACGCAGTATTTT. It codes for CASSLQTNTATDTQYF. The chain combines TRBV7-3 with TRBJ2-3, with unresolved D. The V gene lost 2 bases and the J gene lost 2 bases, with 14 bases spanning the gap. The CDR3 sequence is 16 residues long. Per germline, CDR1 SGHTA and CDR2 FQGTGA.